Following are 20 T cell receptor beta chains from one sample sequenced in a study of T cells in Graves' hyperthyroidism and ophthalmopathy. RNA transcripts provided the source from which TCR beta CDR3 regions were amplified. First-round RT-PCR with HTBI primers amplified the TCR CDR3 region. TCRdb re-called the multiplex PCR reads through MiXCR, storing one row per CDR3 protein. The data contain about 610,000 distinct CDR3 sequences, roughly 14% of them singletons. The sequencing input was blood. The receptor set was obtained from a woman aged 35 to 49 with Graves' ophthalmopathy.

This clonotype was detected ten times or more. The genes are TRBV19 and TRBJ2-2; no clear D. Germline loops: CDR1 LNHDA, CDR2 SQIVND (reference sequence). CDR3 length: 13 residues. Trimming shortened V by 0 bases and J by 6 bases, and 5 bases separated the two germline ends. The CDR3 coding sequence is TGTGCCAGTAGTATAGAGGGTGCCGGGGAGCTGTTTTTT. It specifies CASSIEGAGELFF. Complete variable domain (other parts from reference TRBV19 and TRBJ2-2): DGGITQSPKYLFRKEGQNVTLSCEQNLNHDAMYWYRQDPGQGLRLIYYSQIVNDFQKGDIAEGYSVSREKKESFPLTVTSAQKNPTAFYLCASSIEGAGELFFGEGSRLTVL.

This clonotype has a count of ten or more. The junction departs from germline at one end; a sequencing error may be responsible. The chain joins TRBV19 to TRBJ2-5; D remains unclear. The CDR3 spans 13 residues. CDR1 LNHDA and CDR2 SQIVND come from the germline V gene (reference sequence). The CDR3 DNA sequence: TGTGCCAGTAGTATCCACCCCCAAGGGACCCAGTACTTC. Encoded protein: CASSIHPQGTQYF.

This rearrangement joins TRBV5-4 to TRBJ2-2, with D tentatively TRBD2 (6 bases). The V end was cut by 5 bases, the J end by 2 bases, with 31 bases between. Germline V gene data show CDR1 as SGHNT and CDR2 as YYREEE (reference sequence). CDR3 length: 21 residues. The DNA for the CDR3 is TGTGCCAGCAGACATTGGAGGGGTATGAGGGGCTCCCGACTTAACACCGGGGAGCTGTTTTTT. Translated, it gives CASRHWRGMRGSRLNTGELFF.

This clonotype was counted only a few times. V usage is TRBV19 and J usage is TRBJ2-3, with a weak D call TRBD2 (6 bases). The CDR3 has 16 residues. V was pared by 3 bases and J by 8 bases, with 21 bases between. Germline CDR1 is LNHDA and CDR2 is SQIVND (reference sequence). CDR3 DNA sequence: TGTGCCAGTAGTATCTCCTCGGGGGAGTCCGGGGGTACGCAGTATTTT. Its translation: CASSISSGESGGTQYF.

This clonotype occurred many times. V gene TRBV6-1 combines with J gene TRBJ2-5; tentatively, D is TRBD1 (6 bases). The germline V gene has CDR1 MNHNS and CDR2 SASEGT. V lost 6 bases and J lost 1, with 9 bases in between. The CDR3 has 13 residues. The CDR3, as DNA: TGTGCCAGCAGACAGGACAGCCAAGAGACCCAGTACTTC. Translated, it gives CASRQDSQETQYF.

This rearrangement joins TRBV4-3 to TRBJ2-4; 7 nucleotides align to TRBD1. The CDR3 length is 16 residues. The germline gives CDR1 LGHNA, CDR2 YSLEER. The trim removed 0 bases at V and 1 base at J, leaving 3 bases unmatched. The CDR3 protein is CASSQDLQGAKNIQYF. Here the CDR3 DNA reads TGCGCCAGCAGCCAAGACCTACAGGGGGCCAAAAACATTCAGTACTTC.

The CDR3 DNA reads as TGTGCCAGCAGTTCCCTGACAGGGGAGGACACTGAAGCTTTCTTT. This gives the protein CASSSLTGEDTEAFF. The chain uses TRBV12-3 or TRBV12-4 and TRBJ1-1, with 8 bases that match TRBD1. Trimming cost V 4 bases and J 3 bases; bases outside gene matches: 7. CDR3 length: 15 amino acids.

The table lists this clonotype with many counts. This sequence joins TRBV15 and TRBJ1-1; 9 positions match TRBD1. V was pared by 1 base and J by 4 bases, with 7 bases of the junction left unmatched. The CDR3 runs to 16 residues. Germline assignment: CDR1 LNHNV and CDR2 YYDKDF (reference sequence). Here the CDR3 DNA reads TGTGCCACCAGCAGAGGAAGGGACAGGGCTCTCACTGAAGCTTTCTTT. It yields the protein CATSRGRDRALTEAFF.

This clonotype has just a few counts. The V call is TRBV7-2, the J call TRBJ1-1; D ambiguous. The CDR3 length is 12 residues. Germline CDR1 is SGHTA and CDR2 is FQGNSA. V was pared by 2 bases and J by 11 bases, with 12 bases between. In nucleotides, the CDR3 is TGTGCCAGCAGCTTAATTTCGATTCAGGCTTTCTTT. Translated, it gives CASSLISIQAFF.

The chain has TRBV7-2 and TRBJ2-5; 11 bases are shared with TRBD1. The length of the CDR3 is 16 residues. Germline CDR1 SGHTA, CDR2 FQGNSA. The V segment lost 6 bases and the J segment 1 base; nucleotides outside the gene matches: 7. The CDR3 bases are TGTGCCAGCAGTGGGACAGGGGGGAGAGGCCAAGAGACCCAGTACTTC. Protein: CASSGTGGRGQETQYF.

This clonotype was observed at least ten times. The chain couples TRBV12-3 or TRBV12-4 to TRBJ2-5, with D maybe TRBD1 (5 bases). Trimming stripped 3 bases from V and 0 bases from J, with 8 bases between. The CDR3 sequence is 14 residues long. The CDR3 region has the DNA TGTGCCAGCAGTTTGGGGCAGCACCAAGAGACCCAGTACTTC. It encodes CASSLGQHQETQYF.

This chain uses TRBV12-3 or TRBV12-4 with TRBJ2-7, with 9 bases aligning to TRBD1. The CDR3 has 13 residues. Trimming cost V 6 bases and J 9 bases; bases outside gene matches: 9. The CDR3 bases are TGTGCCAGCAGCAACCGGACAGGGGTCGTGCAGTACTTC. It is translated as CASSNRTGVVQYF.

In its sample, this clonotype was seen many times. The V call is TRBV27, the J call TRBJ1-1; D is ambiguous. Germline CDR1 MNHEY, CDR2 SMNVEV (reference sequence). V lost 7 bases, J lost 4 bases, and 16 bases lay in between. The CDR3 loop spans 14 amino acids. This chain's CDR3 is CASTLNFGSTEAFF. CDR3 nucleotides: TGTGCCAGCACCTTAAATTTCGGCAGCACTGAAGCTTTCTTT.

J is TRBJ2-7 and V is TRBV12-3 or TRBV12-4; the match to TRBD2 covers 11 bases. The CDR3 contains 14 residues. V lost 6 bases and J lost 5; bases outside the gene matches: 6. This CDR3 is CASSVSGRENEQYF. As DNA, the CDR3 is TGTGCCAGCAGCGTTAGCGGGAGGGAAAACGAGCAGTACTTC.

This clonotype occurred many times. The CDR3 bases are TGTGCCAGCACCCTCGGGACAGGGGGCTTTGGCTACACCTTC. Amino acids: CASTLGTGGFGYTF. The V call is TRBV6-1, the J call TRBJ1-2; the match to TRBD1 covers 12 bases. Per germline, CDR1 MNHNS and CDR2 SASEGT. CDR3 size: 14 residues. The V and J ends lost 7 bases and 7 bases, in that order; junction bases with no gene match: 7.

This clonotype was picked up many times. The genes are TRBV6-5 and TRBJ1-2; possibly TRBD1 for D (6 bases). Germline CDR1 and CDR2: MNHEY and SVGAGI. V lost 2 bases and J 8 bases, leaving 21 bases between the germline ends. CDR3 length: 16 amino acids. CDR3 sequence (DNA): TGTGCCAGCAGTTACGGGTCTGGACAGCCCTTTTGGGGCTACACCTTC. Translation: CASSYGSGQPFWGYTF.

This clonotype was counted many times. The chain employs TRBV6-5 and TRBJ2-7; possibly TRBD1 or TRBD2 for D (5 bases each). CDR1 is MNHEY and CDR2 is SVGAGI in the germline V gene. V lost 0 bases and J 2 bases, leaving 14 bases between the germline ends. This CDR3 is built from 16 residues. The CDR3 is CASSYSGTFPTYEQYF. In DNA, the CDR3 is TGTGCCAGCAGTTACTCGGGGACCTTTCCTACCTACGAGCAGTACTTC.

The sample holds many counts of this clonotype. The chain is built from TRBV7-2 and TRBJ2-7; 10 nucleotides agree with TRBD1. The V and J ends lost 3 bases and 3 bases, in that order; junction bases with no gene match: 5. There are 15 residues in the CDR3. CDR1 and CDR2 from the germline V gene are SGHTA and FQGNSA. The CDR3 here is CASSFGQGGGYEQYF. CDR3 coding DNA: TGTGCCAGCAGCTTCGGACAGGGGGGTGGCTACGAGCAGTACTTC.

There are many counts of this clonotype. The chain recombines TRBV28 with TRBJ1-1; D perhaps matches TRBD1 (6 bases). Germline lookup yields CDR1 MDHEN and CDR2 SYDVKM. The CDR3 runs to 12 residues. The V gene lost 10 bases and the J gene lost 1 base, with 10 bases spanning the gap. The CDR3 bases are TGTGCCACCCAGGGGCCGAACACTGAAGCTTTCTTT. It encodes CATQGPNTEAFF.

In its sample, this clonotype was seen many times. The chain uses TRBV20-1 and TRBJ1-5; D is undetermined. Germline CDR1 and CDR2: DFQATT and SNEGSKA (reference sequence). V was pared by 3 bases and J by 3 bases, with 9 bases between. CDR3 length equals 13 residues. The CDR3 spells CSASWQFNQPQHF. In DNA, the CDR3 is TGCAGTGCTAGTTGGCAGTTCAATCAGCCCCAGCATTTT.